This T cell receptor (beta chain) was identified in a study of CD8 T cells in ankylosing spondylitis. V was shortened by 4 bases and J by 5 bases, with 14 bases between the two germline ends. CDR3 length equals 14 residues. Germline CDR1 and CDR2: SGHVS and FQNEAQ. On this clonotype itself: Its specificity is unknown.

Findings of the study overall: Among TCR beta sequences, a motif of eight highly homologous variants appeared characteristic of ankylosing spondylitis blood. Researchers reportedly found disease-linked clones significantly enriched in matched ankylosing spondylitis synovial fluid. Disease-linked clones bore a CD8+ phenotype and were relatively rare in peripheral blood. Some motif variants had been reported before (in reactive arthritis synovial fluid and blood).

Library preparation for TCR beta used quantitative 5'-RACE with molecular barcodes. In TCRdb, the 5' RACE reads were re-called with MiXCR into one record per CDR3 protein. The sample lists 200,000 to 250,000 distinct CDR3 sequences; 7.3% were seen once. This sequence was found in a male donor with ankylosing spondylitis. Sequencing was performed on blood, either unsorted or a sorted T cell fraction (not recorded which). The genes are TRBV7-8 and TRBJ2-5; D not certain. CDR3 amino acids: CASSSRSPQETQYF. The CDR3 DNA reads as TGTGCCAGCAGCTCCCGGAGCCCGCAGGAGACCCAGTACTTC. Together with reference TRBV7-8 and TRBJ2-5, the CDR3 gives the full variable domain: GAGVSQSPRYKVAKRGQDVALRCDPISGHVSLFWYQQALGQGPEFLTYFQNEAQLDKSGLPSDRFFAERPEGSVSTLKIQRTQQEDSAVYLCASSSRSPQETQYFGPGTRLLVL.